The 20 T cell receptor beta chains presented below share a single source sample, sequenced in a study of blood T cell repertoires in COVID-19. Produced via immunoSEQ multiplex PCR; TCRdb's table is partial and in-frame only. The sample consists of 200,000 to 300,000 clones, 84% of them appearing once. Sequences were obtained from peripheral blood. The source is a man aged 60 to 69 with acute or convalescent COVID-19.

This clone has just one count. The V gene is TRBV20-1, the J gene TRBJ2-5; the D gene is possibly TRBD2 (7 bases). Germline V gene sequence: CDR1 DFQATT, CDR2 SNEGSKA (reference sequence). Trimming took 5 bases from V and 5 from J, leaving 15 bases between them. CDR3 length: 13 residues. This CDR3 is CSARGGGVETQYF. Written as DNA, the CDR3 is TGCAGTGCTCGTGGAGGGGGGGTTGAGACCCAGTACTTC.

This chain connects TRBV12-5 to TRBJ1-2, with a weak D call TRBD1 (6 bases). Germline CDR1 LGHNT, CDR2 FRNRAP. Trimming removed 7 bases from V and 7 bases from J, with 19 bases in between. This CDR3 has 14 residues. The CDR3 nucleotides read TGTGCTAGTGCCCTGGGACATTCAGGAGGTGGCTACACCTTC. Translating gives CASALGHSGGGYTF.

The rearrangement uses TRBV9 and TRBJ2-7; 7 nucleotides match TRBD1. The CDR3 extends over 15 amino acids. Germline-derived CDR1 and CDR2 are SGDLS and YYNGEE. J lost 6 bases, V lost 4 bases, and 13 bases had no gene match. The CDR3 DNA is TGTGCCAGCAGCTTAGCCCCTGGACAGGTCCCCGAGCAGTACTTC. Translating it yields CASSLAPGQVPEQYF.

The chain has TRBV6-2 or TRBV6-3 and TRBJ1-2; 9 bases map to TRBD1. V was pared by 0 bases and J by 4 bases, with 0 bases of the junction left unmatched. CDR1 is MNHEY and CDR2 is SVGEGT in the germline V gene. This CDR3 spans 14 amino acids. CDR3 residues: CASSYSTGGYGYTF. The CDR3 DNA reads TGTGCCAGCAGTTACTCGACAGGGGGCTATGGCTACACCTTC.

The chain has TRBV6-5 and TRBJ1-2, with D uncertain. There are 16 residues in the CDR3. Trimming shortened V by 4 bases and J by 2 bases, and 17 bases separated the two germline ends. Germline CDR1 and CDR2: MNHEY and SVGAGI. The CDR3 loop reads CASSSPPNTPNYGYTF. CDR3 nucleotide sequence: TGTGCCAGCAGTTCACCCCCAAATACACCAAACTATGGCTACACCTTC.

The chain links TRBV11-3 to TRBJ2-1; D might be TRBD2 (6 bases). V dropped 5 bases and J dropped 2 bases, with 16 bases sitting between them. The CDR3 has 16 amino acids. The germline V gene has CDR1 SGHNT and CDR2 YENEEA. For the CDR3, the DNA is TGTGCCAGCAGCCCCCGCGGGGAGTTAGCCTACAATGAGCAGTTCTTC. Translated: CASSPRGELAYNEQFF.

CDR3 nucleotide sequence: TGTGCCAGCAGGAAGCGACTAGCGGGAGCGGATGAGCAGTTCTTC. Translating gives CASRKRLAGADEQFF. The V and J genes are TRBV5-8 and TRBJ2-1; 12 positions match TRBD2. The CDR3 is 15 residues long. Germline loops: CDR1 SGHTS, CDR2 YDEGEE. V lost 5 bases and J lost 8; bases outside the gene matches: 8.

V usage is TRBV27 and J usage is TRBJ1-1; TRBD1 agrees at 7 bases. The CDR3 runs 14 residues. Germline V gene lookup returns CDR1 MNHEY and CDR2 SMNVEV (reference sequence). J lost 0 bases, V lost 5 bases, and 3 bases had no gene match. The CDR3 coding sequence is TGTGCCAGCAGTCCGGGACAGATGAACACTGAAGCTTTCTTT. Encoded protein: CASSPGQMNTEAFF.

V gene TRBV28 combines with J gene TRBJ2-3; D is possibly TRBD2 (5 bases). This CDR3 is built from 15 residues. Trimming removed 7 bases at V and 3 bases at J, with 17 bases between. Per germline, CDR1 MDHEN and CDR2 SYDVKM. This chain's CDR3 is CASTPGPAETDTQYF. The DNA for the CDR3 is TGTGCCAGCACCCCGGGCCCAGCGGAAACAGATACGCAGTATTTT.

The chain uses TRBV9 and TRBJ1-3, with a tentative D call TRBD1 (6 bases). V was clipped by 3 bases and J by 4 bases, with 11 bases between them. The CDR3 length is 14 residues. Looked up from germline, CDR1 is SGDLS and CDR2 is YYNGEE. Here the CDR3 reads CASSDPRGGNTIYF. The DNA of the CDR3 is TGTGCCAGCAGCGACCCCAGGGGAGGAAACACCATATATTTT.

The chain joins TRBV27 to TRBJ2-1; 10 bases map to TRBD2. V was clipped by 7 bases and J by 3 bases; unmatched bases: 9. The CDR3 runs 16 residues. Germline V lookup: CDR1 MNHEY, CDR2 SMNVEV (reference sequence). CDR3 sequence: CASKNARLAGYNEQFF. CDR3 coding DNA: TGTGCCAGCAAGAACGCCCGACTAGCGGGCTACAATGAGCAGTTCTTC.

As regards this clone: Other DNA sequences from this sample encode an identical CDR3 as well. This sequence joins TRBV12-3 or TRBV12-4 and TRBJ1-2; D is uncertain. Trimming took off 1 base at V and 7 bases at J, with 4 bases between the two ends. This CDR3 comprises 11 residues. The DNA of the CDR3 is TGTGCCAGCAGTTTAGGAGGTGGCTACACCTTC. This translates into CASSLGGGYTF.

This CDR3 reads CASRSQGLEAFF. CDR3 in DNA: TGTGCCAGCAGGTCACAGGGGCTTGAAGCTTTCTTT. The J gene is TRBJ1-1, the V gene TRBV6-5; 7 bases are shared with TRBD1. Germline trimming cut 6 bases from V and 7 bases from J; bases unmatched to any gene: 5. Germline CDR1 and CDR2: MNHEY and SVGAGI. The CDR3 sequence is 12 residues long.

This CDR3 is CASSQDGTSGSTDTQYF. CDR3 in DNA: TGCGCCAGCAGCCAAGATGGAACTAGCGGGAGCACAGATACGCAGTATTTT. This rearrangement joins TRBV4-1 to TRBJ2-3; 9 bases fit TRBD2. Germline V CDR1 and CDR2: MGHRA, YSYEKL. The CDR3 consists of 17 residues. V gave up 0 bases and J gave up 0 bases; unmatched junction bases: 4.

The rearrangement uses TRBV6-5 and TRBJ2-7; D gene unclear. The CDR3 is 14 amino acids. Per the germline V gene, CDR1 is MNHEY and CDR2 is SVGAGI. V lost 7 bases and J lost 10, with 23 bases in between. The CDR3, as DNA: TGTGCCAGCATACGGCGCCAGGATGGAAGTGGACAGTACTTC. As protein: CASIRRQDGSGQYF.

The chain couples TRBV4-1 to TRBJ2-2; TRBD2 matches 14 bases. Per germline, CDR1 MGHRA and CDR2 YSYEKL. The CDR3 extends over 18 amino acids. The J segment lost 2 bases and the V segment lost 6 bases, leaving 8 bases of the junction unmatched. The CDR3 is CASSPGGLAGANTGELFF. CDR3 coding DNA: TGCGCCAGCAGTCCGGGGGGACTAGCGGGGGCAAACACCGGGGAGCTGTTTTTT.

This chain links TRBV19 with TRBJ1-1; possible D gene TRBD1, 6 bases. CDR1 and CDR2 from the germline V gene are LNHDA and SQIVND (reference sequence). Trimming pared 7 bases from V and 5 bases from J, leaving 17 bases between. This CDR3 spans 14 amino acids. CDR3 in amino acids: CASTSTGLYTEAFF. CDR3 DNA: TGTGCCAGTACCTCTACAGGGTTATATACTGAAGCTTTCTTT.

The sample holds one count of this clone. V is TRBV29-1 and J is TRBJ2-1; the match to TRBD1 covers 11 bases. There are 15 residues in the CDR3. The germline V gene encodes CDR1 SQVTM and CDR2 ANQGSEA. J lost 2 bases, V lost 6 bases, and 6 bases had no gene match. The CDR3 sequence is CSVPRGQGAYNEQFF. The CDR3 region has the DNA TGCAGCGTCCCAAGGGGACAGGGGGCCTACAATGAGCAGTTCTTC.

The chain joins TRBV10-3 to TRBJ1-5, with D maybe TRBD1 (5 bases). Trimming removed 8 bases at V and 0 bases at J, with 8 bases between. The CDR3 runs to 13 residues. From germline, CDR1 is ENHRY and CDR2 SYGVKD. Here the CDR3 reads CAISRGSNQPQHF. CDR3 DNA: TGTGCCATCTCAAGGGGTAGCAATCAGCCCCAGCATTTT.

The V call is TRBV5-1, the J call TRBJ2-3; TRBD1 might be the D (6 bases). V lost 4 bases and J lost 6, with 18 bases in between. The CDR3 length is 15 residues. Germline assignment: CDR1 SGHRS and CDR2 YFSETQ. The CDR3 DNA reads TGCGCCAGCAGCCCATACTTCACAGGGCCGGATACGCAGTATTTT. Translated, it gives CASSPYFTGPDTQYF.